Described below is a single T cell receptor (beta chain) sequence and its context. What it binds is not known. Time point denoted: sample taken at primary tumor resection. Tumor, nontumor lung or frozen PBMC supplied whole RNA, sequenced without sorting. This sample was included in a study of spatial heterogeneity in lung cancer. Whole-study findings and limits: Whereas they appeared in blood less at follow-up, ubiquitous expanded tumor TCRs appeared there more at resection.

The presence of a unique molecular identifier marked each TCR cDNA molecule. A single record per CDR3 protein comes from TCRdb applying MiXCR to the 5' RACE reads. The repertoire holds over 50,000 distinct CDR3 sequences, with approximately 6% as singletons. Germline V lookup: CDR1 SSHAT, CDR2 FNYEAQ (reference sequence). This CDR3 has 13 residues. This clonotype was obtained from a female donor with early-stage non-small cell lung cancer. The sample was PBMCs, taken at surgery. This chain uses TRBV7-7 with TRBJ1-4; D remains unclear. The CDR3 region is CATSGSANEKLFF. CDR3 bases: TGTGCTACCTCCGGCTCGGCTAATGAAAAACTGTTTTTT.